The 27 T cell receptor beta chains reported below all come from one sample, sequenced in a study of post-analysis software for immune sequencing data (dated by TCRdb to about 2015). What the authors observed across the whole study: Patients showed significantly higher frequencies than controls for several TRBV segments, among them TRBV5-6, TRBV5-1 and TRBV20-1.

No antigen is known for these receptors. Library preparation used PCR. The instrument given in TCRdb is Illumina HiSeq 2500. To reduce PCR and sequencing biases, unique molecular identifiers were incorporated into the TCR beta cDNA libraries. TCRdb reanalyzed the raw reads on its own, using fastp at Q25 for trimming and MiXCR for clone calling, and kept in-frame beta chains. Identical CDR3 protein sequences are pooled into one entry, listed with their most common genes and DNA. This sample has roughly 600,000 distinct CDR3 sequences in its table, and roughly 46% of those were observed once. Jointly, the top ten make up 1.7% of the sample. The sequencing input was blood. The receptors derive from a girl between 10 and 17 years old with multiple sclerosis.

This chain links TRBV12-3 or TRBV12-4 with TRBJ2-5; 11 bases fit TRBD2. The DNA end lines up better with TRBJ2-7; the J call may be wrong. This CDR3 comprises 15 residues. CDR3 residues: CASSLGLAVNYEQYF. CDR3 bases: TGTGCCAGCAGTTTGGGACTAGCGGTAAACTACGAGCAGTACTTC.

This chain joins TRBV5-1 and TRBJ1-2, with D tentatively TRBD1 (5 bases). Trimming took 1 base from V and 4 from J, leaving 11 bases between them. Germline V gene lookup returns CDR1 SGHRS and CDR2 YFSETQ. The CDR3 extends over 14 amino acids. The CDR3 protein is CASSLRGNSYGYTF. CDR3 nucleotides: TGCGCCAGCAGCTTGAGGGGTAATAGCTATGGCTACACCTTC.

The rearrangement uses TRBV4-2 and TRBJ1-2; 8 positions agree with TRBD1. From germline, CDR1 is LGHNA and CDR2 YNFKEQ. After removal of 5 bases from V and 1 base from J, the junction contained 15 bases not matched to a gene. The CDR3 runs to 18 residues. The CDR3 DNA reads as TGTGCCAGCAGCGAACAAGCCCGGACAGGGTTTAGTAACTATGGCTACACCTTC. Protein sequence: CASSEQARTGFSNYGYTF.

This clonotype has more than one count but fewer than ten. The chain couples TRBV7-9 to TRBJ2-7; 7 bases line up with TRBD1. The CDR3 runs to 14 residues. Losses at the gene ends were 5 bases for V and 5 bases for J; bases not matched to a gene: 9. CDR1 is SEHNR, CDR2 FQNEAQ, per germline (reference sequence). The CDR3 sequence: CASSATGYEDEQYF. CDR3 sequence (DNA): TGTGCCAGCAGCGCGACAGGGTATGAGGACGAGCAGTACTTC.

The V call is TRBV6-5, the J call TRBJ2-7; TRBD2 might be the D (6 bases). Trimming took 5 bases from V and 1 from J, leaving 12 bases between them. CDR3 length equals 14 residues. Germline CDR1 reads MNHEY; CDR2 reads SVGAGI. CDR3 sequence (DNA): TGTGCCAGCAGTGAAGCAGCGGGTTCCTACGAGCAGTACTTC. Translated, it gives CASSEAAGSYEQYF.

CDR3 region: CASSLAGQSRAFF. CDR3 in DNA: TGCGCCAGCAGCTTGGCGGGACAGAGTAGGGCTTTCTTT. The chain has TRBV5-1 and TRBJ1-1; 7 bases fit TRBD1. Germline V CDR1 and CDR2: SGHRS, YFSETQ. Unmatched junction bases numbered 7, after V lost 0 bases and J lost 11 bases. This CDR3 spans 13 amino acids.

The V gene is TRBV3-1, the J gene TRBJ2-3; D is undetermined. The germline V gene encodes CDR1 LGHDT and CDR2 YNNKEL (reference sequence). V lost 0 bases and J 2 bases, leaving 18 bases between the germline ends. The CDR3 length is 18 residues. The CDR3 DNA follows: TGTGCCAGCAGCCAAGAAACAGAATCCCCAAAGCCCACAGATACGCAGTATTTT. Its protein product is CASSQETESPKPTDTQYF.

The rearrangement uses TRBV5-1 and TRBJ2-7; maybe TRBD1 (6 bases). The germline gives CDR1 SGHRS, CDR2 YFSETQ. Trimming pared 4 bases from V and 5 bases from J, leaving 16 bases between. The CDR3 covers 14 residues. CDR3 sequence reads: CASSQGQRADEQYF. The CDR3 nucleotides are TGCGCCAGCAGCCAAGGACAGAGAGCCGACGAGCAGTACTTC.

The chain has TRBV9 and TRBJ2-5; D ambiguous. The V gene's germline CDR1 is SGDLS and CDR2 YYNGEE. The CDR3 has 13 amino acids. V lost 0 bases and J lost 5, with 8 bases in between. In nucleotides, the CDR3 is TGTGCCAGCAGCGTAGCTGCTAGTGAGACCCAGTACTTC. This codes for CASSVAASETQYF.

This clonotype was recorded a few times. This chain links TRBV7-2 with TRBJ2-7, with 14 nucleotides matching TRBD2. Per germline, CDR1 SGHTA and CDR2 FQGNSA. Trimming removed 3 bases from V and 2 bases from J; junction bases left unmatched: 6. The CDR3 length is 17 residues. CDR3 sequence: CASSFGLAGGLTYEQYF. The CDR3 coding sequence is TGTGCCAGCAGCTTCGGACTAGCGGGAGGTCTAACCTACGAGCAGTACTTC.

This rearrangement joins TRBV2 to TRBJ2-4; 10 bases are a match to TRBD2. Trimming at V came to 6 bases and at J to 11 bases, leaving 4 bases not matched to a gene. Germline V gene sequence: CDR1 SNHLY, CDR2 FYNNEI. The CDR3 totals 12 residues. The CDR3 coding sequence is TGTGCCAGCAGGGTACTAGCGGGACTTCAGTACTTC. It encodes CASRVLAGLQYF.

This chain joins TRBV12-3 or TRBV12-4 and TRBJ2-4; TRBD2 might be the D (6 bases). The ends were cut back, 4 bases at V and 6 bases at J, with 7 bases in the middle. This CDR3 is 12 amino acids long. This CDR3 is CASSSEGNIQYF. The CDR3 nucleotides are TGTGCCAGCAGTTCGGAGGGAAACATTCAGTACTTC.

The rearrangement joins TRBV10-3 to TRBJ1-5; a weak D match, TRBD1 (5 bases). This CDR3 is 14 amino acids long. CDR1 is ENHRY, CDR2 SYGVKD, per germline. Deletions cut 5 bases from V and 7 bases from J, with 15 bases between. CDR3 in amino acids: CAISPGQGQQPQHF. The CDR3 region has the DNA TGTGCCATCAGTCCGGGTCAGGGCCAGCAGCCCCAGCATTTT.

The chain carries TRBV5-1 and TRBJ2-7; 15 positions match TRBD2. The J segment lost 10 bases and the V segment lost 4 bases, leaving 12 bases of the junction unmatched. Per the germline V gene, CDR1 is SGHRS and CDR2 is YFSETQ. The CDR3 length is 16 residues. The CDR3 loop is CASSEGTSGRLETQYF. The DNA for the CDR3 is TGCGCCAGCAGCGAGGGGACTAGCGGGAGGCTCGAAACCCAGTACTTC.

V is TRBV12-3 or TRBV12-4 and J is TRBJ1-2; the D gene is possibly TRBD1 (5 bases). Trimming shortened V by 5 bases and J by 1 base, and 14 bases separated the two germline ends. This CDR3 spans 15 amino acids. CDR3 sequence reads: CASSPTRGINYGYTF. Here the CDR3 DNA reads TGTGCCAGCAGTCCGACGAGGGGAATTAACTATGGCTACACCTTC.

This clonotype has only a few counts. CDR3 sequence: CASSYYRGHNSPLHF. In nucleotides, the CDR3 is TGTGCCAGCAGTTACTATCGGGGGCATAATTCACCCCTCCACTTT. The gene calls are TRBV6-5 and TRBJ1-6; the D gene is possibly TRBD1 (6 bases). Germline V gene data show CDR1 as MNHEY and CDR2 as SVGAGI. V was cut by 1 base and J by 5 bases, with 9 bases left in between. The CDR3 runs to 15 residues.

The chain combines TRBV10-3 with TRBJ2-1; tentative D call: TRBD2 (5 bases). Germline V gene sequence: CDR1 ENHRY, CDR2 SYGVKD. V was pared by 6 bases and J by 8 bases, with 23 bases between. This CDR3 spans 16 amino acids. CDR3 amino acids: CAISGIGSGSGDEQFF. The CDR3 nucleotides are TGTGCCATCAGCGGGATAGGGAGCGGATCCGGGGATGAGCAGTTCTTC.

The V gene is TRBV6-5, the J gene TRBJ2-4; 7 positions match TRBD1. The CDR3 extends over 14 amino acids. Unmatched junction bases numbered 5, after V lost 0 bases and J lost 9 bases. Germline-derived CDR1 and CDR2 are MNHEY and SVGAGI. This chain's CDR3 is CASSYSVGTAIQYF. The CDR3 DNA reads TGTGCCAGCAGTTACTCGGTCGGGACAGCCATTCAGTACTTC.

The rearrangement uses TRBV24-1 and TRBJ1-2; D is possibly TRBD1 (5 bases). The CDR3 sequence is 14 residues long. Germline V lookup: CDR1 KGHDR, CDR2 SFDVKD. Between the trimmed V and J ends, which lost 2 bases and 2 bases, there was a span of 8 bases. The CDR3 reads CATSDYRRNYGYTF. The CDR3 DNA is TGTGCCACCAGTGATTACAGGCGCAACTATGGCTACACCTTC.

V and J are TRBV5-5 and TRBJ2-3; 8 positions match TRBD1. The length of the CDR3 is 15 residues. The trim removed 4 bases at V and 0 bases at J, leaving 4 bases unmatched. Germline lookup yields CDR1 SGHKS and CDR2 YYEKEE (reference sequence). Written as DNA, the CDR3 is TGTGCCAGCAGCCAGGACAGGGTTAGCACAGATACGCAGTATTTT. Translated, it gives CASSQDRVSTDTQYF.

The chain links TRBV7-8 to TRBJ2-7; D assignment may be TRBD1 or TRBD2 (5 bases each). Per germline, CDR1 SGHVS and CDR2 FQNEAQ. V lost 5 bases and J 3 bases, leaving 14 bases between the germline ends. The CDR3 loop spans 14 amino acids. The CDR3 DNA reads as TGTGCCAGCAGCCACGGGACGGGTATCTACGAGCAGTACTTC. Translated: CASSHGTGIYEQYF.

V usage is TRBV11-2 and J usage is TRBJ2-5; perhaps TRBD1 as D (5 bases). The DNA end lines up better with TRBJ2-7; the J call may be wrong. CDR1 is SGHAT and CDR2 is FQNNGV in the germline V gene. The CDR3 is 14 amino acids. The CDR3 sequence is CASSLNDRSYEQYF. For the CDR3, the DNA is TGTGCCAGCAGCTTAAACGACAGATCCTACGAGCAGTACTTC.

This clonotype was detected only a few times. The chain's CDR3 is CASTIPPIYF. The CDR3 DNA reads TGTGCCAGCACCATCCCCCCCATATATTTT. The rearrangement joins TRBV12-3 or TRBV12-4 to TRBJ1-3; D gene uncertain. The CDR3 loop spans 10 amino acids. Trimming took off 7 bases at V and 11 bases at J, with 9 bases between the two ends.

CDR3 residues: CASSRGRTGGTDTQYF. The CDR3 DNA reads as TGTGCCAGCAGCCGGGGGAGGACAGGGGGGACAGATACGCAGTATTTT. This chain connects TRBV6-5 to TRBJ2-3; 10 nucleotides agree with TRBD1. The CDR3 length is 16 residues. After removal of 6 bases from V and 3 bases from J, the junction contained 9 bases not matched to a gene. Germline V CDR1 and CDR2: MNHEY, SVGAGI.

The gene calls are TRBV4-2 and TRBJ2-1; 12 nucleotides match TRBD2. V gave up 5 bases and J gave up 4 bases; unmatched junction bases: 6. The CDR3 is 16 residues long. Germline CDR1 reads LGHNA; CDR2 reads YNFKEQ. CDR3 DNA: TGTGCCAGCAGCATTCGGACTAGCGGGGCTTACAATGAGCAGTTCTTC. Translated: CASSIRTSGAYNEQFF.

There are a few counts of this clonotype. The rearrangement links TRBV11-2 to TRBJ2-4; TRBD1 is a possible D gene (7 bases). Germline assignment: CDR1 SGHAT and CDR2 FQNNGV. CDR3 length: 14 amino acids. Trimming took 0 bases from V and 8 from J, leaving 11 bases between them. CDR3 in amino acids: CASSLDGGGYIQYF. The CDR3 region has the DNA TGTGCCAGCAGCTTAGATGGAGGGGGCTACATTCAGTACTTC.

The V and J genes are TRBV20-1 and TRBJ2-4, with TRBD1 identical over 7 bases. The J call may be wrong; the DNA end is better matched by TRBJ2-7. Germline loops: CDR1 DFQATT, CDR2 SNEGSKA (reference sequence). The CDR3 extends over 13 amino acids. For the CDR3, the DNA is TGCAGTGCTAGTGAGACAGGGACGGGCGAGCAGTACTTC. Protein sequence: CSASETGTGEQYF.